Below, one TCR beta chain is given with its context. The source of the sample is a study of blood T cell repertoires in COVID-19. Study-wide background: Material from acute and convalescent COVID-19 was sourced from the United States, Italy and Spain.

CDR3 length equals 11 residues. Germline V gene lookup returns CDR1 MNHNY and CDR2 SVGAGI (reference sequence). Trimming removed 4 bases at V and 8 bases at J, with 5 bases between. In the study's own analysis: Amplification with reference gene primers provided the estimates of nucleated cell counts. The protocol was immunoSEQ multiplex PCR, while the TCRdb copy is restricted to in-frame clones and leaves out a portion. V and J calls plus clone size are reproduced from that table; the DNA served to infer D and trimming. The table includes approximately 270,000 clones, around nine tenths detected once.

The sample comprised peripheral blood. The gene calls are TRBV6-6 and TRBJ1-4, with D uncertain. The receptor comes from an elderly man with acute or convalescent COVID-19. The CDR3 coding sequence is TGTGCCAGCAGTTTTCAAGAAAAACTGTTTTTT. This gives the protein CASSFQEKLFF.